A selection of T cell receptor beta chains follows, all from one sample in a study of OX40 agonist ivuxolimab in advanced cancers. This table comes from immunoSEQ multiplex PCR, and its TCRdb copy is limited to in-frame clones, with some not included. The data hold 110,000 or so clones, with 85% to 95% observed a single time. Sample: CD4+ or CD8+ T cells sorted from blood, taken in a trial of the OX40 agonist ivuxolimab. The receptor source for this set is an adult with an advanced solid tumor such as melanoma, head and neck, liver or kidney cancer. The CDR3 runs from the conserved cysteine through the conserved F or W. A D gene is named only where the DNA matches it firmly. Some rows mark clone size as missing; the rest say once, few, many or name a class of expanded clone.

v_gene,abundance,d_gene,len,j_gene,CDR3nt,CDR3aa
TRBV29-1,once,-,12,TRBJ1-5,TGCAGCGTTGAGTCGCAGGGTCAGCCCCAGCATTTT,CSVESQGQPQHF
TRBV7-8,-,-,15,TRBJ1-1,TGTGCCAGCAGCTTAGCTCTCGGGGGACCGGGTGAAGCTTTCTTT,CASSLALGGPGEAFF
TRBV29-1,-,TRBD1,13,TRBJ2-5,TGCAGCGCCGACATGGACAGGCAAGAGACCCAGTACTTC,CSADMDRQETQYF
TRBV19,-,TRBD1,17,TRBJ1-1,TGTGCCAGTAGCCCCCGGACAGGGAGAATTAGGATCACTGAAGCTTTCTTT,CASSPRTGRIRITEAFF
TRBV7-9,-,-,15,TRBJ1-5,TGTGCCAGCAGCGAAACCGGGGCAGGCAATCAGCCCCAGCATTTT,CASSETGAGNQPQHF
TRBV7-9,-,-,17,TRBJ2-7,TGTGCCAGCAGCTTATCCGGGGCAGGAGCGAGTGCCTACGAGCAGTACTTC,CASSLSGAGASAYEQYF
TRBV11-2,-,-,15,TRBJ2-3,TGTGCCAGCAGCTTATCGGGGTTCGGCACAGATACGCAGTATTTT,CASSLSGFGTDTQYF
TRBV27,-,TRBD1,15,TRBJ1-1,TGTGCCAGCAGTTTTACAGGGGCTTTGAACACTGAAGCTTTCTTT,CASSFTGALNTEAFF
TRBV18,-,TRBD1,15,TRBJ2-2,TGTGCCAGCTCACCTGGGACAGGGCGAACCGGGGAGCTGTTTTTT,CASSPGTGRTGELFF
TRBV19,-,TRBD1,14,TRBJ2-7,TGTGCCAGTAGTAGCTGGGACAGTCCCTACGAGCAGTACTTC,CASSSWDSPYEQYF
TRBV6-1,-,-,14,TRBJ2-6,TGTGCCAGCAGTCGCAGCTCTGGGGCCAACGTCCTGACTTTC,CASSRSSGANVLTF
TRBV20-1,-,-,11,TRBJ2-5,TGCAGTGAAAGACGATTTGAGACCCAGTACTTC,CSERRFETQYF
TRBV5-8,once,-,16,TRBJ2-3,TGTGCCAGCAGCTTGCCCTTCCCGAGCCTCCGGGGAACGCAGTATTTT,CASSLPFPSLRGTQYF
TRBV7-2,-,-,14,TRBJ2-6,TGTGCCAGCAGCTTAGTTGAAGGCGGGAACGTCCTGACTTTC,CASSLVEGGNVLTF
TRBV5-4,-,-,13,TRBJ1-2,TGTGCCAGCAGTTGGGGGGTTTCGGATGGCTACACCTTC,CASSWGVSDGYTF
TRBV7-9,-,-,16,TRBJ1-3,TGTGCCGGCAGCTCCTTAGCCGGAGGAACTGGAAACACCATATATTTT,CAGSSLAGGTGNTIYF
TRBV7-8,-,-,13,TRBJ2-2,TGTGCCAGCACCTACGGGCGCACCGGGGAGCTGTTTTTT,CASTYGRTGELFF
TRBV7-8,-,-,12,TRBJ2-3,TGTGCCAGCAGCCACGTGGCAGATACGCAGTATTTT,CASSHVADTQYF
TRBV29-1,-,-,14,TRBJ1-6,TGCAGCGTTGGTACTACGAACTATAATTCACCCCTCCACTTT,CSVGTTNYNSPLHF
TRBV5-4,-,TRBD1,19,TRBJ1-2,TGTGCCAGCAGCCCGAGACCTCCGGGACAGGAACGCTTGAACTATGGCTACACCTTC,CASSPRPPGQERLNYGYTF
TRBV5-1,-,-,15,TRBJ1-1,TGCGCCAGCAGCTTCGGGGGCCTCGGGGACACTGAAGCTTTCTTT,CASSFGGLGDTEAFF
TRBV2,few,-,14,TRBJ2-1,TGTGCCAGCAGGGTAGGAAGCTCCTACAATGAGCAGTTCTTC,CASRVGSSYNEQFF
TRBV6-1,-,-,14,TRBJ2-2,TGTGCCAGCCGAGACAGATCGAACACCGGGGAGCTGTTTTTT,CASRDRSNTGELFF
TRBV4-1,-,-,15,TRBJ1-2,TGCGCCAGCAGCCAGCCGGCGGGGGGGATCTATGGCTACACCTTC,CASSQPAGGIYGYTF
TRBV5-1,-,-,15,TRBJ2-2,TGCGCCAGCAGCCCCACGGGTCTGAACACCGGGGAGCTGTTTTTT,CASSPTGLNTGELFF
TRBV6-5,-,-,13,TRBJ2-5,TGTGCCAGCAGCCTAGGACACCTCGCGACCCAGTACTTC,CASSLGHLATQYF
TRBV6-5,few,-,15,TRBJ2-1,TGTGCCAGCAGTTACTCGGGGGGAGTTCACAATGAGCAGTTCTTC,CASSYSGGVHNEQFF
TRBV5-1,few,-,12,TRBJ1-1,TGCCCCGGGGGACCGGAGAACACTGAAGCTTTCTTT,CPGGPENTEAFF
TRBV30,-,TRBD2,12,TRBJ2-3,TGTGCCTGGAGGACGGGGGGAGATACGCAGTATTTT,CAWRTGGDTQYF